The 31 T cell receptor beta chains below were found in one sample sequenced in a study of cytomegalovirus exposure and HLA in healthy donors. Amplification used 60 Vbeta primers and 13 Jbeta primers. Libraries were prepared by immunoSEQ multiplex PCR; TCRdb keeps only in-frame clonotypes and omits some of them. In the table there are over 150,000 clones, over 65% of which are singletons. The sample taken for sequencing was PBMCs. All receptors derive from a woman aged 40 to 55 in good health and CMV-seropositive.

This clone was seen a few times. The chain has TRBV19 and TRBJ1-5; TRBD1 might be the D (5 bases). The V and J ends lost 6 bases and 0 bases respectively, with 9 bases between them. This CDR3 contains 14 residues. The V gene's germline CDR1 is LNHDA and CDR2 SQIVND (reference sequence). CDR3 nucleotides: TGTGCCAGTAGAGACAGTAATAGCAATCAGCCCCAGCATTTT. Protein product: CASRDSNSNQPQHF.

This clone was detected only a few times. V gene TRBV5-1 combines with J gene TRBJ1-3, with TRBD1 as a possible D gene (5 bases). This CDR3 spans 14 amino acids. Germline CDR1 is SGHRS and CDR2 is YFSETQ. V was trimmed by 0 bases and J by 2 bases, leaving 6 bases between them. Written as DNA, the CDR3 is TGCGCCAGCAGCTTGGTAGGGGCTGGAAACACCATATATTTT. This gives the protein CASSLVGAGNTIYF.

The CDR3 DNA sequence: TGTGCCAGCAGCTTCCTGGACAGGGGCCTTGGGGAGCAGTACTTC. Translated, it gives CASSFLDRGLGEQYF. The chain carries TRBV7-9 and TRBJ2-7; TRBD1 aligns across 9 bases. J lost 7 bases, V lost 3 bases, and 10 bases had no gene match. Germline loops: CDR1 SEHNR, CDR2 FQNEAQ (reference sequence). The CDR3 covers 15 residues.

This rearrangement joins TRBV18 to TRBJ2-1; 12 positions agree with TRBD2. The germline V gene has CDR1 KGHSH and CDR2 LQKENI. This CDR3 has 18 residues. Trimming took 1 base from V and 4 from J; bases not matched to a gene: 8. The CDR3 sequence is CASSPLGQTSGGYNEQFF. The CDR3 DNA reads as TGTGCCAGCTCACCACTAGGACAAACTAGCGGGGGGTACAATGAGCAGTTCTTC.

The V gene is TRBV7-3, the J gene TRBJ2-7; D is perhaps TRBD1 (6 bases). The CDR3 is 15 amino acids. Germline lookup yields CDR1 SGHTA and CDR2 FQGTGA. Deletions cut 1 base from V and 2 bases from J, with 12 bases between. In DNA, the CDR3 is TGTGCCAGCAGCTTAAACGGACAGTTACCCTACGAGCAGTACTTC. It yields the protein CASSLNGQLPYEQYF.

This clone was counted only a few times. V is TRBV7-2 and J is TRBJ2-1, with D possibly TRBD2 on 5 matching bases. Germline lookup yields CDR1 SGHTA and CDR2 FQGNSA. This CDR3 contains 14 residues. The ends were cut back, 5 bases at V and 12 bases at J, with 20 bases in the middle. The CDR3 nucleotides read TGTGCCAGCAGCCTGTCTGCGGAGGTGAGTCTGCAGTTCTTC. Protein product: CASSLSAEVSLQFF.

CDR3 loop: CASSPDPGTGNEKLFF. In DNA form, the CDR3 reads TGTGCCAGCAGCCCTGACCCCGGGACAGGGAATGAAAAACTGTTTTTT. This chain joins TRBV5-6 and TRBJ1-4; 9 bases agree with TRBD1. The CDR3 spans 16 residues. The junction had 9 bases not matched to a gene; V was cut back by 4 bases and J by 5 bases. Germline values: CDR1 SGHDT, CDR2 YYEEEE.

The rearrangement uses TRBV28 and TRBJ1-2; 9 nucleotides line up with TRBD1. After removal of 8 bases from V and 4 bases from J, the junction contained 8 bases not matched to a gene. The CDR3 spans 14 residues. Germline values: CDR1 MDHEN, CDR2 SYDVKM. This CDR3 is CASGGQGPGYGYTF. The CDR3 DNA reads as TGTGCCAGCGGGGGACAGGGACCGGGCTATGGCTACACCTTC.

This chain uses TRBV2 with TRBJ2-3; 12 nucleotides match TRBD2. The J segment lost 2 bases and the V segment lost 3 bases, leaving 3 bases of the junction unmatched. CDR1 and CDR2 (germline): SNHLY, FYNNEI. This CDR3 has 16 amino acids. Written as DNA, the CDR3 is TGTGCCAGCAGTGATTGGACTAGCGGGACCACAGATACGCAGTATTTT. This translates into CASSDWTSGTTDTQYF. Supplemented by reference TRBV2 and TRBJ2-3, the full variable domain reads EPEVTQTPSHQVTQMGQEVILRCVPISNHLYFYWYRQILGQKVEFLVSFYNNEISEKSEIFDDQFSVERPDGSNFTLKIRSTKLEDSAMYFCASSDWTSGTTDTQYFGPGTRLTVL.

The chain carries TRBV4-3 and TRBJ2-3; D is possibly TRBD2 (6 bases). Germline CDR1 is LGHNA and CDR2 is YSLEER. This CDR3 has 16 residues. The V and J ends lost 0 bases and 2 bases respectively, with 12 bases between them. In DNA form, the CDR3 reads TGCGCCAGCAGCCAAGACCCTAGCGCTTACACAGATACGCAGTATTTT. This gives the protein CASSQDPSAYTDTQYF.

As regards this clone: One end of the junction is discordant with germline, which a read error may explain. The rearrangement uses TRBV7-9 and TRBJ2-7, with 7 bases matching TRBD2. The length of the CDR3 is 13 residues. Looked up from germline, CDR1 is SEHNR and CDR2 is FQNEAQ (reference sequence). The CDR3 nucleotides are TGTTCCAGCGGGAAACAGGCCTCCTACGAGCAGTACTTC. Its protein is CSSGKQASYEQYF.

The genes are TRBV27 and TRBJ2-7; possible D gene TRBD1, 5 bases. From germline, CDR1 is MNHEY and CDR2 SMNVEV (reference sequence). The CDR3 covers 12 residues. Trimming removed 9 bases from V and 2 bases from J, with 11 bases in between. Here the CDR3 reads CASQGGAYEQYF. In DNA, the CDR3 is TGTGCCAGTCAGGGTGGGGCCTACGAGCAGTACTTC.

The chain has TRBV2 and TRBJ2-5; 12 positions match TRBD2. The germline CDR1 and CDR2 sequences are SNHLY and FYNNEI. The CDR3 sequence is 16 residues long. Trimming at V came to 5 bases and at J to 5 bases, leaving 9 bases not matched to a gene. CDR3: CASSTRLAGAGETQYF. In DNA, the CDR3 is TGTGCCAGCAGTACCCGACTAGCGGGAGCGGGTGAGACCCAGTACTTC.

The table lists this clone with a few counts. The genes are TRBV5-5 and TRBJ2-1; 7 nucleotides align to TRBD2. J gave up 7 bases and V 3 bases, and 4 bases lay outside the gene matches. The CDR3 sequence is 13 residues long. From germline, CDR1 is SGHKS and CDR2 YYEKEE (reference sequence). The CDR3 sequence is CASSSGGLNEQFF. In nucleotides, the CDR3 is TGTGCCAGCAGCTCGGGAGGACTAAATGAGCAGTTCTTC.

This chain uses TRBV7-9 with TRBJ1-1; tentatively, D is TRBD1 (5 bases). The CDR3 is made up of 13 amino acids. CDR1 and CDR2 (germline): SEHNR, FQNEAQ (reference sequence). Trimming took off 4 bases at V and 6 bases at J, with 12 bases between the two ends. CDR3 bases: TGTGCCAGCAGCTCTGAAGGGGTGGCTGAAGCTTTCTTT. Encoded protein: CASSSEGVAEAFF.

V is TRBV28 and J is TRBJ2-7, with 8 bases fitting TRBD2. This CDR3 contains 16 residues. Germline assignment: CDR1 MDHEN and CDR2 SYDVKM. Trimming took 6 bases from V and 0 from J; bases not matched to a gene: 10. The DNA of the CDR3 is TGTGCCAGCAGCGTGGGGGGGAGCGGGGGCTCCTACGAGCAGTACTTC. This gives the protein CASSVGGSGGSYEQYF.

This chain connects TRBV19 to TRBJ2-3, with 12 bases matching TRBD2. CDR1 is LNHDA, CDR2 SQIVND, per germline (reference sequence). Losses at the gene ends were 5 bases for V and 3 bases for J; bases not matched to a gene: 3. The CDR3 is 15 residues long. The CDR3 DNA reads TGTGCCAGTAGTGTCCTAGCGGGAGGGACAGATACGCAGTATTTT. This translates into CASSVLAGGTDTQYF.

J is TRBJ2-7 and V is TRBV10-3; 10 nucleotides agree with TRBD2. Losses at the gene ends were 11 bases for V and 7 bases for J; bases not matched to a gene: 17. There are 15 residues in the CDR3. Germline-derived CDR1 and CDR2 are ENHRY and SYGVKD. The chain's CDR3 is CAANGVASGSQEQYF. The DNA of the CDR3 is TGTGCCGCCAATGGGGTGGCTAGCGGGAGTCAAGAGCAGTACTTC.

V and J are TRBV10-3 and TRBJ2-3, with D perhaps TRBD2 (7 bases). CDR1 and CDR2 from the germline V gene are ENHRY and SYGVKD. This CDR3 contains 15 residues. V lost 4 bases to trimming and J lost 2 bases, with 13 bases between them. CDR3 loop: CAISGGLAVTDTQYF. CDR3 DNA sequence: TGTGCCATCAGTGGGGGGCTAGCGGTCACAGATACGCAGTATTTT.

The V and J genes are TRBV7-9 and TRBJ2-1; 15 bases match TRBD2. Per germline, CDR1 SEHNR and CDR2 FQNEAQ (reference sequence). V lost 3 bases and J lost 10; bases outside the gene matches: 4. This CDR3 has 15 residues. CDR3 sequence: CASSFTGTSGREQFF. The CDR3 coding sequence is TGTGCCAGCAGCTTCACCGGGACTAGCGGGAGGGAGCAGTTCTTC.

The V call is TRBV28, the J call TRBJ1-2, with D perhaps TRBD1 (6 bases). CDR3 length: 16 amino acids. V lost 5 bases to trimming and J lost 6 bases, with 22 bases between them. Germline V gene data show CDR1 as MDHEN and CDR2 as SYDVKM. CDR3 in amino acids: CASSRKSLGQGNGYTF. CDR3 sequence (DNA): TGTGCCAGCAGTCGTAAATCCCTTGGGCAGGGGAATGGCTACACCTTC.

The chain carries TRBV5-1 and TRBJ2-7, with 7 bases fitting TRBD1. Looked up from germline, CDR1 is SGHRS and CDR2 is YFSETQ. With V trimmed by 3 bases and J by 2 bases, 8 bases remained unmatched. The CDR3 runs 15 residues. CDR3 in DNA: TGCGCCAGCAGCTCTTCGACAGGGCTAACCTACGAGCAGTACTTC. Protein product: CASSSSTGLTYEQYF.

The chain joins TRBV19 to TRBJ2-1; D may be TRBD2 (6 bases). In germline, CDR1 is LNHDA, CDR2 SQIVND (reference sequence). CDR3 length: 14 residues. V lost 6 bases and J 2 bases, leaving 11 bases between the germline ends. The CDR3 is CASRDGGTYNEQFF. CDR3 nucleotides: TGTGCCAGTAGAGACGGCGGGACCTACAATGAGCAGTTCTTC.

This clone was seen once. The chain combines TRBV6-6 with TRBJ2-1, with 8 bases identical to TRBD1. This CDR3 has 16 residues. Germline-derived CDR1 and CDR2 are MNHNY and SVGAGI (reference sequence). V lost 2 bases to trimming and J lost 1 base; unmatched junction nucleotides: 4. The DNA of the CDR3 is TGTGCCAGCAGTTACCAGGGGGCTATGTCCTACAATGAGCAGTTCTTC. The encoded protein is CASSYQGAMSYNEQFF.

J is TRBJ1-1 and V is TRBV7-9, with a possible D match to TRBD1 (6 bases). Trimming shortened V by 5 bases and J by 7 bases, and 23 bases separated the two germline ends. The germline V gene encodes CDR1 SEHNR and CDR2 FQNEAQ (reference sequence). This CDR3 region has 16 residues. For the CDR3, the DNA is TGTGCCAGCAGCCTCGTCTGGCAACAGGGTTACTGTGAAGCTTTCTTT. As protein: CASSLVWQQGYCEAFF.

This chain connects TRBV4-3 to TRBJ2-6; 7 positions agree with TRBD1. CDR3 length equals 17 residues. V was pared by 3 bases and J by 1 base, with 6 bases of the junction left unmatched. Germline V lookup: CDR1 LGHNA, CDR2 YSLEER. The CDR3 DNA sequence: TGCGCCAGCAGCCAGTTTGTCAGGGGGTCTGGGGCCAACGTCCTGACTTTC. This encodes CASSQFVRGSGANVLTF.

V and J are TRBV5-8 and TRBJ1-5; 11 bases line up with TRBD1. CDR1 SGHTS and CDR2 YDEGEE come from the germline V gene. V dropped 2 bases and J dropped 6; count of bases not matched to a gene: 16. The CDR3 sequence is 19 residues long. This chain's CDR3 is CASSLFTRTGGLSAQPQHF. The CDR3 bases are TGTGCCAGCAGCTTATTTACGCGGACAGGGGGCTTATCGGCTCAGCCCCAGCATTTT.

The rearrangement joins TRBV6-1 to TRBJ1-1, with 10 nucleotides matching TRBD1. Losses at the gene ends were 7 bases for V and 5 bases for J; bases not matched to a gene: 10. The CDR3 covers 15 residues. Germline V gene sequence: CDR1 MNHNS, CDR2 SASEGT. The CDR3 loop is CASMVGQGLGTEAFF. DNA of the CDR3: TGTGCCAGCATGGTGGGACAGGGGTTGGGTACTGAAGCTTTCTTT.

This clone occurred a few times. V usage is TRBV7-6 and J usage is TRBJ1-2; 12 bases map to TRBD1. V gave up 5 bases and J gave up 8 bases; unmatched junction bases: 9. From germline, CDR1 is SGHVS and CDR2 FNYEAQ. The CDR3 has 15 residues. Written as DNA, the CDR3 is TGTGCCAGCAGCACAAGGGGACAGGGGGCAGGGGGCTACACCTTC. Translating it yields CASSTRGQGAGGYTF.

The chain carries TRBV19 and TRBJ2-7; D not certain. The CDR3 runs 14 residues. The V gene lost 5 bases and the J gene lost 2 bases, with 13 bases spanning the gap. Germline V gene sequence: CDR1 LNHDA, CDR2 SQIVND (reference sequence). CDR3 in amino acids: CASSLAEIPYEQYF. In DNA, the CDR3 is TGTGCCAGTAGTTTAGCAGAAATTCCCTACGAGCAGTACTTC.

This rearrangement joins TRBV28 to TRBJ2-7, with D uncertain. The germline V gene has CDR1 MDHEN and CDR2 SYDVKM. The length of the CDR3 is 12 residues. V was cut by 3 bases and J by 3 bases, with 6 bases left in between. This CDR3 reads CASSLRRYEQYF. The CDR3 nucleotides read TGTGCCAGCAGTTTGAGGCGCTACGAGCAGTACTTC. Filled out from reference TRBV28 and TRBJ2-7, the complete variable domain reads DVKVTQSSRYLVKRTGEKVFLECVQDMDHENMFWYRQDPGLGLRLIYFSYDVKMKEKGDIPEGYSVSREKKERFSLILESASTNQTSMYLCASSLRRYEQYFGPGTRLTVT.